These 26 T cell receptor beta chains share one sample of origin, sequenced in a study of blood T cell repertoires in COVID-19. The repertoire was sequenced with immunoSEQ multiplex PCR; TCRdb's copy has only in-frame clones and lacks some. In the table there are 350,000 to 450,000 clones, approximately 89% of which are singletons. Sequencing used PBMCs or T cells enriched from blood (not recorded which). These receptors all stem from a woman aged 30 to 39 who had recovered from COVID-19.

The genes are TRBV5-1 and TRBJ1-1; maybe TRBD1 (6 bases). Per germline, CDR1 SGHRS and CDR2 YFSETQ. The V gene lost 1 base and the J gene lost 0 bases, with 7 bases spanning the gap. The CDR3 is made up of 14 amino acids. This chain's CDR3 is CASSLRDMNTEAFF. As DNA, the CDR3 is TGCGCCAGCAGCTTGAGGGACATGAACACTGAAGCTTTCTTT.

Points on this clone: One end of the junction varies from germline; a read error may be responsible. This chain connects TRBV5-6 to TRBJ1-1; D is unclear. The CDR3 covers 11 residues. Germline-derived CDR1 and CDR2 are SGHDT and YYEEEE. CDR3 region: CASSDNSEAFF. The CDR3 nucleotides read TGTGCCAGCAGCGATAACAGTGAAGCTTTCTTT.

The chain recombines TRBV19 with TRBJ1-2; D ambiguous. Trimming took off 7 bases at V and 4 bases at J, with 13 bases between the two ends. Germline V lookup: CDR1 LNHDA, CDR2 SQIVND (reference sequence). CDR3 length: 13 residues. The CDR3 region is CASTRSFGYGYTF. The CDR3 DNA reads as TGTGCCAGTACAAGGAGCTTCGGCTATGGCTACACCTTC.

The rearrangement links TRBV13 to TRBJ2-7; possible D gene TRBD1, 7 bases. The V and J ends lost 5 bases and 2 bases respectively, with 13 bases between them. Germline CDR1 reads PRHDT; CDR2 reads FYEKMQ (reference sequence). The CDR3 consists of 14 residues. The CDR3 region has the DNA TGTGCCAGCAGCGCCAGGAGGGGGCCCTACGAGCAGTACTTC. Translated: CASSARRGPYEQYF. Based on the CDR3 plus reference TRBV13 and TRBJ2-7, the full variable domain is AAGVIQSPRHLIKEKRETATLKCYPIPRHDTVYWYQQGPGQDPQFLISFYEKMQSDKGSIPDRFSAQQFSDYHSELNMSSLELGDSALYFCASSARRGPYEQYFGPGTRLTVT.

The chain has TRBV9 and TRBJ2-2; D is ambiguous. V gave up 0 bases and J gave up 4 bases, with 10 bases separating them. The CDR3 runs to 15 residues. Germline values: CDR1 SGDLS, CDR2 YYNGEE. The DNA of the CDR3 is TGTGCCAGCAGCGTAGGAGGCGGTCCCACCGGGGAGCTGTTTTTT. Translated: CASSVGGGPTGELFF.

Only one count was recorded for this clone. This chain links TRBV7-9 with TRBJ1-1, with TRBD1 matching 8 bases. The CDR3 loop spans 17 amino acids. The V gene's germline CDR1 is SEHNR and CDR2 FQNEAQ (reference sequence). The V gene end was trimmed by 4 bases and the J gene end by 0 bases; junction bases not matched to a gene: 10. CDR3 nucleotides: TGTGCCAGCAGCTCTGCAGGACAGGGCGGGATGAACACTGAAGCTTTCTTT. Its translation is CASSSAGQGGMNTEAFF.

DNA of the CDR3: TGCGCCAGCAGTGCGGGAGGGGTAACTAGCACAGATACGCAGTATTTT. This codes for CASSAGGVTSTDTQYF. The rearrangement joins TRBV10-1 to TRBJ2-3, with 8 bases matching TRBD2. J gave up 0 bases and V 4 bases, and 6 bases lay outside the gene matches. The CDR3 is 16 amino acids. From germline, CDR1 is WNHNN and CDR2 SYGVQD (reference sequence).

This clone was observed a handful of times. The chain couples TRBV6-5 to TRBJ2-7; TRBD2 agrees at 9 bases. In germline, CDR1 is MNHEY, CDR2 SVGAGI. Trimming removed 8 bases from V and 4 bases from J; junction bases left unmatched: 6. The CDR3 runs 13 residues. The CDR3 sequence: CASRMGLAYEQYF. Here the CDR3 DNA reads TGTGCCAGCCGAATGGGACTAGCATACGAGCAGTACTTC.

J is TRBJ1-2 and V is TRBV29-1; 7 bases map to TRBD1. Germline assignment: CDR1 SQVTM and CDR2 ANQGSEA. The CDR3 is made up of 12 amino acids. V was pared by 5 bases and J by 0 bases, with 0 bases of the junction left unmatched. The CDR3 loop is CSVQGANYGYTF. DNA of the CDR3: TGCAGCGTTCAGGGGGCTAACTATGGCTACACCTTC.

The chain carries TRBV27 and TRBJ2-7; 15 nucleotides match TRBD2. This CDR3 contains 15 residues. In germline, CDR1 is MNHEY, CDR2 SMNVEV (reference sequence). The ends lost 5 bases at V and 5 bases at J; junction bases unmatched: 4. CDR3 protein: CASSPGLAGGHEQYF. The DNA for the CDR3 is TGTGCCAGCAGTCCGGGACTAGCGGGAGGTCACGAGCAGTACTTC.

The rearrangement links TRBV30 to TRBJ1-4; 7 bases are shared with TRBD1. Trimming removed 6 bases from V and 5 bases from J; junction bases left unmatched: 12. Germline assignment: CDR1 GTSNPN and CDR2 SVGIG (reference sequence). CDR3 length equals 15 residues. The CDR3, as DNA: TGTGCCTGCCGAAGCCAGGCAGGGGGAAATGAAAAACTGTTTTTT. Amino acids: CACRSQAGGNEKLFF.

DNA for the CDR3: TGTGCCATAGCCCAGGGGGTCCAAGAGACCCAGTACTTC. It codes for CAIAQGVQETQYF. This sequence joins TRBV10-3 and TRBJ2-5; 7 bases are a match to TRBD1. The CDR3 contains 13 residues. Trimming removed 9 bases from V and 1 base from J; junction bases left unmatched: 5. Germline CDR1 and CDR2: ENHRY and SYGVKD.

J is TRBJ2-1 and V is TRBV5-1; 10 bases agree with TRBD1. With 1 base clipped from V and 10 bases from J, the junction kept 8 bases outside the gene matches. The CDR3 totals 15 residues. The V gene's germline CDR1 is SGHRS and CDR2 YFSETQ. The CDR3 nucleotides are TGCGCCAGCAGCTTGTTGGGACAGGGGAAGGTAGAGCAGTTCTTC. This gives the protein CASSLLGQGKVEQFF.

The V gene is TRBV6-5, the J gene TRBJ2-7; a possible D gene is TRBD2 (6 bases). The CDR3 sequence is 14 residues long. V gave up 2 bases and J gave up 1 base, with 9 bases separating them. Looked up from germline, CDR1 is MNHEY and CDR2 is SVGAGI. CDR3 in DNA: TGTGCCAGCAGTTACGACAGCGGGTCCTACGAGCAGTACTTC. This codes for CASSYDSGSYEQYF.

The J gene is TRBJ1-2, the V gene TRBV5-1; D is unclear. The CDR3 extends over 13 amino acids. CDR1 is SGHRS and CDR2 is YFSETQ in the germline V gene. Trimming pared 2 bases from V and 8 bases from J, leaving 13 bases between. The CDR3 DNA reads TGCGCCAGCAGCTTAGCCAACCCGCAAGGCTACACCTTC. It codes for CASSLANPQGYTF.

The chain couples TRBV28 to TRBJ2-6; D is unresolved. The V end lost 2 bases, the J end lost 4 bases, and 12 bases lay between the germline ends. The CDR3 contains 16 residues. Germline assignment: CDR1 MDHEN and CDR2 SYDVKM. The CDR3: CASSLIRSLGANVLTF. The CDR3 DNA reads TGTGCCAGCAGTTTAATTCGCTCGCTAGGGGCCAACGTCCTGACTTTC. The whole variable domain, remainder taken from reference TRBV28 and TRBJ2-6, is DVKVTQSSRYLVKRTGEKVFLECVQDMDHENMFWYRQDPGLGLRLIYFSYDVKMKEKGDIPEGYSVSREKKERFSLILESASTNQTSMYLCASSLIRSLGANVLTFGAGSRLTVL.

The gene calls are TRBV15 and TRBJ2-4; D might be TRBD2 (5 bases). The germline V gene has CDR1 LNHNV and CDR2 YYDKDF (reference sequence). V lost 3 bases and J lost 3, with 12 bases in between. The length of the CDR3 is 15 residues. The DNA of the CDR3 is TGTGCCACCAGCAGGGACCCCGGAGGCAAAAACATTCAGTACTTC. Amino acid sequence: CATSRDPGGKNIQYF. The whole variable domain, filled in from reference TRBV15 and TRBJ2-4, reads DAMVIQNPRYQVTQFGKPVTLSCSQTLNHNVMYWYQQKSSQAPKLLFHYYDKDFNNEADTPDNFQSRRPNTSFCFLDIRSPGLGDTAMYLCATSRDPGGKNIQYFGAGTRLSVL.

The V and J genes are TRBV27 and TRBJ2-1; 7 positions agree with TRBD1. Germline lookup yields CDR1 MNHEY and CDR2 SMNVEV (reference sequence). This CDR3 is built from 12 residues. The trim removed 5 bases at V and 8 bases at J, leaving 3 bases unmatched. The CDR3 DNA follows: TGTGCCAGCAGTCAGGGGGTGCATGAGCAGTTCTTC. Protein product: CASSQGVHEQFF.

This chain uses TRBV19 with TRBJ1-1; the D is unclear. CDR3 size: 14 residues. V was pared by 3 bases and J by 5 bases, with 13 bases between. Germline CDR1 is LNHDA and CDR2 is SQIVND (reference sequence). The CDR3 sequence is CASSITMSTTEAFF. CDR3 bases: TGTGCCAGTAGTATTACGATGTCGACAACTGAAGCTTTCTTT. The whole variable domain, filled in from reference TRBV19 and TRBJ1-1, reads DGGITQSPKYLFRKEGQNVTLSCEQNLNHDAMYWYRQDPGQGLRLIYYSQIVNDFQKGDIAEGYSVSREKKESFPLTVTSAQKNPTAFYLCASSITMSTTEAFFGQGTRLTVV.

J is TRBJ1-1 and V is TRBV5-5; no clear D gene. Germline-derived CDR1 and CDR2 are SGHKS and YYEKEE (reference sequence). V lost 1 base and J lost 2, with 12 bases in between. CDR3 length equals 15 residues. The CDR3 sequence: CASSLRGVTNTEAFF. DNA for the CDR3: TGTGCCAGCAGCTTGAGAGGAGTGACCAACACTGAAGCTTTCTTT.

The chain employs TRBV5-1 and TRBJ2-1; 12 nucleotides line up with TRBD2. With V trimmed by 1 base and J by 7 bases, 9 bases remained unmatched. Germline CDR1 reads SGHRS; CDR2 reads YFSETQ. This CDR3 contains 17 residues. The CDR3 DNA reads as TGCGCCAGCAGCTTGCTCCCTACGACTAGCGGGAGAAATGAGCAGTTCTTC. It translates to CASSLLPTTSGRNEQFF.

The chain couples TRBV12-1 to TRBJ1-1; TRBD1, the table's D call, was not compared with the DNA. TRBV12-1 is a pseudogene. The CDR3 runs 13 residues. The CDR3 sequence: CASSFTTGFEAFF. DNA for the CDR3: TGTGCCAGCAGCTTTACCACAGGGTTTGAAGCTTTCTTT.

The V and J genes are TRBV27 and TRBJ1-2; tentative D call: TRBD1 (6 bases). V was shortened by 6 bases and J by 7 bases, with 18 bases between the two germline ends. CDR1 is MNHEY and CDR2 is SMNVEV in the germline V gene (reference sequence). The CDR3 extends over 14 amino acids. Written as DNA, the CDR3 is TGTGCCAGCAGCCACGGACTGGGACACACTGGCTACACCTTC. Translating gives CASSHGLGHTGYTF.

The chain joins TRBV15 to TRBJ1-1; maybe TRBD1 (5 bases). This CDR3 has 13 amino acids. Germline CDR1 reads LNHNV; CDR2 reads YYDKDF (reference sequence). With 0 bases removed from V and 11 bases from J, the gap between germline ends came to 13 bases. The CDR3 here is CATSRDLAGLAFF. The CDR3 coding sequence is TGTGCCACCAGCAGAGATCTGGCAGGGTTGGCTTTCTTT.

The chain recombines TRBV11-2 with TRBJ2-7, with 9 bases aligning to TRBD1. Germline V gives CDR1 SGHAT, CDR2 FQNNGV. The CDR3 runs 16 residues. The V and J ends lost 4 bases and 0 bases, in that order; junction bases with no gene match: 7. CDR3 region: CASSSQGAFSSYEQYF. In DNA form, the CDR3 reads TGTGCCAGCAGCTCACAGGGGGCTTTTAGCTCCTACGAGCAGTACTTC.

This clone has just a few counts. The rearrangement joins TRBV2 to TRBJ1-5; D is undetermined. There are 12 residues in the CDR3. Germline loops: CDR1 SNHLY, CDR2 FYNNEI. V dropped 3 bases and J dropped 6 bases, with 6 bases sitting between them. The CDR3 bases are TGTGCCAGCAGTGAGGAGACTCAGCCCCAGCATTTT. This translates into CASSEETQPQHF.